Following are 22 T cell receptor beta chains from one sample sequenced in a study of blood T cell repertoires in COVID-19. Produced via immunoSEQ multiplex PCR; TCRdb's table is partial and in-frame only. The table lists about 380,000 clones, almost 90% of them singletons. Sequenced material: peripheral blood. The origin of the receptors is a man aged 18-30 years with active or convalescent COVID-19.

V and J are TRBV7-2 and TRBJ1-3, with D uncertain. The CDR3 is 14 amino acids. Germline CDR1 and CDR2: SGHTA and FQGNSA. V lost 1 base and J lost 2, with 6 bases in between. CDR3 in amino acids: CASSLDSPGNTIYF. In DNA, the CDR3 is TGTGCCAGCAGCTTAGATAGCCCTGGAAACACCATATATTTT.

The chain carries TRBV29-1 and TRBJ2-2; 12 bases match TRBD2. V lost 6 bases, J lost 5 bases, and 10 bases stayed unmatched. There are 16 residues in the CDR3. Germline-derived CDR1 and CDR2 are SQVTM and ANQGSEA. The CDR3 DNA sequence: TGCAGCGTCGCCCGACTAGCGGGAGTAGGTACCGGGGAGCTGTTTTTT. Amino acids: CSVARLAGVGTGELFF.

In its sample, this clone was seen once. The CDR3 DNA follows: TGTGCCAGCAGAAGCTCGTTCGGGACTAGCGATGAAGAGACCCAGTACTTC. Its translation: CASRSSFGTSDEETQYF. This chain links TRBV7-9 with TRBJ2-5; TRBD2 matches at 10 bases. The CDR3 runs 17 residues. Trimming took 6 bases from V and 3 from J; bases not matched to a gene: 13. Germline V gives CDR1 SEHNR, CDR2 FQNEAQ (reference sequence).

The V gene is TRBV3-1 (or the pseudogene TRBV3-2), the J gene TRBJ1-2, with 7 bases matching TRBD1. Germline values: CDR1 LGHDT, CDR2 YNNKEL (reference sequence). V was clipped by 4 bases and J by 3 bases; unmatched bases: 14. CDR3 length: 17 residues. CDR3 loop: CASSLDVGGAWDYGYTF. In nucleotides, the CDR3 is TGTGCCAGCAGCCTAGATGTAGGGGGCGCATGGGACTATGGCTACACCTTC.

V is TRBV6-5 and J is TRBJ1-5, with unresolved D. CDR3 length equals 13 residues. The V gene lost 6 bases and the J gene lost 7 bases, with 13 bases spanning the gap. Germline V gene sequence: CDR1 MNHEY, CDR2 SVGAGI. Written as DNA, the CDR3 is TGTGCCAGCAGCCAGAACCGACAACAGCCCCAGCATTTT. Its protein is CASSQNRQQPQHF.

The V call is TRBV19, the J call TRBJ1-1; 10 bases are shared with TRBD1. CDR3 size: 16 residues. J was trimmed by 4 bases and V by 5 bases; bases with no gene match: 10. CDR1 is LNHDA, CDR2 SQIVND, per germline (reference sequence). The CDR3 DNA sequence: TGTGCCAGTAGTGACCGGGACAGGGGCGCGGGCACTGAAGCTTTCTTT. Encoded protein: CASSDRDRGAGTEAFF.

The gene calls are TRBV7-9 and TRBJ2-2, with 13 bases fitting TRBD2. The CDR3 is made up of 14 amino acids. Trimming at V came to 5 bases and at J to 11 bases, leaving 5 bases not matched to a gene. CDR1 SEHNR and CDR2 FQNEAQ come from the germline V gene (reference sequence). The CDR3 DNA is TGTGCCAGCAGCCCCCGACTAGCGGGAGGTGAGCTGTTTTTT. It specifies CASSPRLAGGELFF. Full variable domain (missing parts from reference TRBV7-9 and TRBJ2-2): DTGVSQNPRHKITKRGQNVTFRCDPISEHNRLYWYRQTLGQGPEFLTYFQNEAQLEKSRLLSDRFSAERPKGSFSTLEIQRTEQGDSAMYLCASSPRLAGGELFFGEGSRLTVL.

The V gene is TRBV7-8, the J gene TRBJ1-1; weak D call: TRBD1 (6 bases). CDR1 is SGHVS, CDR2 FQNEAQ, per germline. The ends were cut back, 3 bases at V and 5 bases at J, with 16 bases in the middle. The CDR3 runs 15 residues. In DNA, the CDR3 is TGTGCCAGCAGCTTTCGGGGACCCACAGGGACTGAAGCTTTCTTT. Translated, it gives CASSFRGPTGTEAFF.

The rearrangement links TRBV9 to TRBJ1-2, with D unclear. V was trimmed by 0 bases and J by 2 bases, leaving 14 bases between them. Germline values: CDR1 SGDLS, CDR2 YYNGEE. This CDR3 spans 16 amino acids. The CDR3 coding sequence is TGTGCCAGCAGCGTAGAGTCTGCCAGACTAAACTATGGCTACACCTTC. Translation: CASSVESARLNYGYTF.

This chain joins TRBV6-5 and TRBJ1-5; D may be TRBD1 (6 bases). This CDR3 has 15 amino acids. CDR1 is MNHEY, CDR2 SVGAGI, per germline. V was cut by 5 bases and J by 0 bases, with 11 bases left in between. The CDR3 region is CASSRTVISNQPQHF. CDR3 coding DNA: TGTGCCAGCAGTCGGACAGTTATTAGCAATCAGCCCCAGCATTTT.

The rearrangement links TRBV29-1 to TRBJ2-2; TRBD1 aligns across 11 bases. CDR1 and CDR2 from the germline V gene are SQVTM and ANQGSEA. Losses at the gene ends were 0 bases for V and 3 bases for J; bases not matched to a gene: 6. The CDR3 extends over 17 amino acids. The CDR3 here is CSVEDGRDRGDTGELFF. The CDR3 nucleotides read TGCAGCGTTGAAGACGGAAGGGACAGGGGGGACACCGGGGAGCTGTTTTTT.

This rearrangement joins TRBV21-1 to TRBJ2-1; the table gives TRBD2 as D, unverified against the DNA. TRBV21-1 constitutes a pseudogene. This CDR3 is built from 14 residues. CDR3 sequence: CASSRGGSYNEQFF. The CDR3 DNA sequence: TGTGCCAGCAGCCGCGGGGGATCCTACAATGAGCAGTTCTTC.

The gene calls are TRBV6-7 and TRBJ2-7, with D hard to call. TRBV6-7 is given ORF status, its function remaining uncertain. Trimming shortened V by 6 bases and J by 0 bases, and 15 bases separated the two germline ends. The CDR3 length is 15 residues. The CDR3 DNA reads TGTGCCAGCAGCTACGCCGACTCGTACTCCTACGAGCAGTACTTC. Translating it yields CASSYADSYSYEQYF.

CDR3 nucleotides: TGTGCCAGCAGCCACACAGGGAAAGGGGAGCTGTTTTTT. Translating it yields CASSHTGKGELFF. The chain carries TRBV7-3 and TRBJ2-2, with a weak D call TRBD1 (6 bases). The CDR3 has 13 amino acids. V lost 5 bases and J 8 bases, leaving 12 bases between the germline ends. The germline V gene has CDR1 SGHTA and CDR2 FQGTGA. Full variable domain (outside the CDR3, taken from reference TRBV7-3 and TRBJ2-2): GAGVSQTPSNKVTEKGKYVELRCDPISGHTALYWYRQSLGQGPEFLIYFQGTGAADDSGLPNDRFFAVRPEGSVSTLKIQRTERGDSAVYLCASSHTGKGELFFGEGSRLTVL.

The chain is built from TRBV7-9 and TRBJ2-2; D perhaps matches TRBD1 (5 bases). Germline values: CDR1 SEHNR, CDR2 FQNEAQ (reference sequence). V was shortened by 6 bases and J by 3 bases, with 23 bases between the two germline ends. This CDR3 is 18 amino acids long. The CDR3 nucleotides read TGTGCCAGCAGTAACTTCGCCAGGGCGGTTCCGGACACCGGGGAGCTGTTTTTT. Its protein is CASSNFARAVPDTGELFF.

The genes are TRBV6-2 or TRBV6-3 and TRBJ2-5, with 11 bases fitting TRBD2. Per the germline V gene, CDR1 is MNHEY and CDR2 is SVGEGT. V lost 5 bases to trimming and J lost 3 bases; unmatched junction nucleotides: 11. This CDR3 has 17 amino acids. CDR3 nucleotides: TGTGCCAGCAGTCCAATAACCGGGACTAGCGGAAAAGAGACCCAGTACTTC. Translation gives CASSPITGTSGKETQYF.

The chain carries TRBV13 and TRBJ1-3; D is ambiguous. This CDR3 has 15 residues. Germline CDR1 and CDR2: PRHDT and FYEKMQ (reference sequence). V was shortened by 4 bases and J by 0 bases, with 10 bases between the two germline ends. As DNA, the CDR3 is TGTGCCAGCAGCTCCTACCTAAACTCTGGAAACACCATATATTTT. Amino acids: CASSSYLNSGNTIYF.

This clone appeared once. This chain connects TRBV9 to TRBJ2-4; D unresolved. V was pared by 4 bases and J by 5 bases, with 10 bases between. This CDR3 has 13 residues. Germline-derived CDR1 and CDR2 are SGDLS and YYNGEE. In DNA form, the CDR3 reads TGTGCCAGCAGCCTCCCCGGAGAAAACATTCAGTACTTC. It yields the protein CASSLPGENIQYF.

This chain joins TRBV6-5 and TRBJ2-7; D is possibly TRBD2 (6 bases). The CDR3 runs to 13 residues. The germline gives CDR1 MNHEY, CDR2 SVGAGI. Trimming stripped 8 bases from V and 3 bases from J, with 14 bases between. For the CDR3, the DNA is TGTGCCAGCCTGCGTGAGGGAGGCTACGAGCAGTACTTC. This encodes CASLREGGYEQYF.

This chain connects TRBV27 to TRBJ2-7; a weak D match, TRBD1 (8 bases). From germline, CDR1 is MNHEY and CDR2 SMNVEV (reference sequence). Trimming took off 6 bases at V and 3 bases at J, with 15 bases between the two ends. The CDR3 is 14 residues long. The CDR3 DNA sequence: TGTGCCAGCAGAACAGGGGGAGGGGGCTACGAGCAGTACTTC. Protein: CASRTGGGGYEQYF.

This CDR3 reads CASSPGQTTNEKLFF. CDR3 in DNA: TGTGCCAGCAGCCCAGGACAGACAACTAATGAAAAACTGTTTTTT. The V and J genes are TRBV7-9 and TRBJ1-4, with TRBD1 as a possible D gene (6 bases). Trimming took 5 bases from V and 0 from J, leaving 10 bases between them. This CDR3 contains 15 residues. Germline-derived CDR1 and CDR2 are SEHNR and FQNEAQ (reference sequence).

The rearrangement links TRBV30 to TRBJ2-7; D possibly corresponds to TRBD1 (6 bases). Deletions cut 0 bases from V and 2 bases from J, with 8 bases between. The CDR3 is 13 residues long. Germline V gene data show CDR1 as GTSNPN and CDR2 as SVGIG (reference sequence). The CDR3 spells CAWSVQGPYEQYF. The CDR3 bases are TGTGCCTGGAGTGTACAGGGTCCCTACGAGCAGTACTTC.